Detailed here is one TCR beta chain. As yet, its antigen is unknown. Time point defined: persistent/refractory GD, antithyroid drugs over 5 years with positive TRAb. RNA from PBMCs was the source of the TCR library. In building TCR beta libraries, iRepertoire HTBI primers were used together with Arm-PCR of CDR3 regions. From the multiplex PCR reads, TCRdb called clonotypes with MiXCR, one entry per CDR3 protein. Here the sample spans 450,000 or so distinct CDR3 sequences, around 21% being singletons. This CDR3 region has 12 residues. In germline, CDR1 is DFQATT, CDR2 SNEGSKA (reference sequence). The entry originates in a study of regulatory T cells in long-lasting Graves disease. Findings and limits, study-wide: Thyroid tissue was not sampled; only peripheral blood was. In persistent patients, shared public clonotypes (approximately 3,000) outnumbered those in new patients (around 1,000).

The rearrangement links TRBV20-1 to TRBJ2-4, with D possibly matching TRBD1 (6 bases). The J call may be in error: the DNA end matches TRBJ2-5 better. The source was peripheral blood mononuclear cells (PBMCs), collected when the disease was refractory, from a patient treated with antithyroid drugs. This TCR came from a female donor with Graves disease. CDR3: CSPGQEEETQYF. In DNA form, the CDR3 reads TGCAGTCCGGGACAAGAGGAAGAGACCCAGTACTTC.